This section outlines one T cell receptor beta chain sequence together with its context. Its antigen is still unknown. This sample was included in a study of a mutant IDH1 vaccine in newly diagnosed glioma. As for the study in general: Those enrolled had earlier been treated with radiotherapy, temozolomide, or both, mostly both. Visit V13 took place at week 47, and visit V12 happened at week 35.

Time point of the sample: week 35, safety follow-up. Doses of 300 ug of mutant IDH1 20-mer peptide were given with topical imiquimod. V was pared by 2 bases and J by 0 bases, with 13 bases between. Per germline, CDR1 SGHDN and CDR2 FVKESK. The CDR3 extends over 16 amino acids. Produced via immunoSEQ multiplex PCR; TCRdb's table is partial and in-frame only. In the table there are about 65,000 clones, roughly four fifths of which are singletons. Findings and caveats of the study: The authors found pseudoprogression apparently unrelated to changes in top peripheral T cell clonotypes. Evidence of vaccine-induced immune responses was documented in 85% to 95% of patients.

The material was PBMCs, obtained from a glioma patient whose treatment included an IDH1 peptide vaccine. The chain combines TRBV14 with TRBJ1-2; a weak D match, TRBD1 (5 bases). This TCR was sampled from a man aged 40-49 years with glioma. CDR3 residues: CASSQRPWGTNYGYTF. Here the CDR3 DNA reads TGTGCCAGCAGCCAAAGGCCATGGGGGACTAACTATGGCTACACCTTC. Drawing the rest from reference TRBV14 and TRBJ1-2, the complete variable domain is EAGVTQFPSHSVIEKGQTVTLRCDPISGHDNLYWYRRVMGKEIKFLLHFVKESKQDESGMPNNRFLAERTGGTYSTLKVQPAELEDSGVYFCASSQRPWGTNYGYTFGSGTRLTVV.